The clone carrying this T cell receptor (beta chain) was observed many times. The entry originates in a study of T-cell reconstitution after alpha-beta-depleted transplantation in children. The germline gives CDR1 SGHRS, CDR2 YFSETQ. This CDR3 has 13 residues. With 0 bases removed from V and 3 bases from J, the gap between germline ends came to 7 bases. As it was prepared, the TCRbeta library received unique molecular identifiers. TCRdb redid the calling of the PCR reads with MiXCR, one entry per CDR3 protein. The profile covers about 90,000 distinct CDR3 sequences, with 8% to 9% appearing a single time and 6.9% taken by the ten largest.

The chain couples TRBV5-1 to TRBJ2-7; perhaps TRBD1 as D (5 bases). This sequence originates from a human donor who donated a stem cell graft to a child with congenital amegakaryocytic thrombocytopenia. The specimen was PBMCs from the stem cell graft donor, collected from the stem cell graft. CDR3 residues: CASSLGGVYEQYF. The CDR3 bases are TGCGCCAGCAGCTTGGGGGGCGTCTACGAGCAGTACTTC.